This T cell receptor (beta chain) was identified in a study of blood T cell repertoires in COVID-19. Study overall: Nucleic acid was either cDNA or gDNA, and it came from T cells, B-cell-depleted T cells, or PBMCs.

The CDR3 loop spans 14 amino acids. The V end was cut by 6 bases, the J end by 3 bases, with 13 bases between. CDR1 is KGHSH, CDR2 LQKENI, per germline. Authors' data handling: Estimation of nucleated cell counts was performed using reference gene primer amplification. Produced via immunoSEQ multiplex PCR; TCRdb's table is partial and in-frame only. That table supplies the V and J calls and clone size; D and trimming were determined from the DNA. Of about 330,000 clones listed, around nine tenths are singletons. The sequence derives from a woman in her forties or fifties with active or convalescent COVID-19. Sequencing was carried out using peripheral blood. V and J are TRBV18 and TRBJ2-3, with TRBD1 as a possible D gene (5 bases). CDR3 amino acids: CASSLQALTDTQYF. DNA of the CDR3: TGTGCCAGCTCGCTACAGGCTCTTACAGATACGCAGTATTTT.